The clone carrying this T cell receptor (beta chain) occurred many times. In every case, the donor was a healthy Caucasian. These data originate in a study of identical twins. MiXCR, applied by TCRdb to the 5' RACE reads, yields one record per CDR3 protein. The sample has hundreds of thousands of distinct CDR3 sequences, 5.5% to 6.5% seen once. The CDR3 extends over 12 amino acids. The germline V and J ends were trimmed by 5 bases and 9 bases, with 11 bases remaining between them. Material: naive T cells sorted from blood. The J gene is TRBJ2-1, the V gene TRBV12-3 or TRBV12-4; possible D gene TRBD2, 6 bases. This receptor was obtained from a man aged 18-30 years in good health. CDR3 sequence reads: CASSPLAVEQFF. CDR3 DNA: TGTGCCAGCAGTCCACTAGCAGTTGAGCAGTTCTTC.